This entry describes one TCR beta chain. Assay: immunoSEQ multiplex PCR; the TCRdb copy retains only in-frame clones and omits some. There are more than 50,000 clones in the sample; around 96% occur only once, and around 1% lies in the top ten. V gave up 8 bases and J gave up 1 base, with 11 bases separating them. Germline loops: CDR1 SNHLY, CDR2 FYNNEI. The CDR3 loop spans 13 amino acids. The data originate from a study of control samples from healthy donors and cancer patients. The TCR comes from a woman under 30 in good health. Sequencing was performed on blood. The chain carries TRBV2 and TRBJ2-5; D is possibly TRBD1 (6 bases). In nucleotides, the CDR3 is TGTGCCAGCTTGGGGGCCCCCCAAGAGACCCAGTACTTC. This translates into CASLGAPQETQYF.